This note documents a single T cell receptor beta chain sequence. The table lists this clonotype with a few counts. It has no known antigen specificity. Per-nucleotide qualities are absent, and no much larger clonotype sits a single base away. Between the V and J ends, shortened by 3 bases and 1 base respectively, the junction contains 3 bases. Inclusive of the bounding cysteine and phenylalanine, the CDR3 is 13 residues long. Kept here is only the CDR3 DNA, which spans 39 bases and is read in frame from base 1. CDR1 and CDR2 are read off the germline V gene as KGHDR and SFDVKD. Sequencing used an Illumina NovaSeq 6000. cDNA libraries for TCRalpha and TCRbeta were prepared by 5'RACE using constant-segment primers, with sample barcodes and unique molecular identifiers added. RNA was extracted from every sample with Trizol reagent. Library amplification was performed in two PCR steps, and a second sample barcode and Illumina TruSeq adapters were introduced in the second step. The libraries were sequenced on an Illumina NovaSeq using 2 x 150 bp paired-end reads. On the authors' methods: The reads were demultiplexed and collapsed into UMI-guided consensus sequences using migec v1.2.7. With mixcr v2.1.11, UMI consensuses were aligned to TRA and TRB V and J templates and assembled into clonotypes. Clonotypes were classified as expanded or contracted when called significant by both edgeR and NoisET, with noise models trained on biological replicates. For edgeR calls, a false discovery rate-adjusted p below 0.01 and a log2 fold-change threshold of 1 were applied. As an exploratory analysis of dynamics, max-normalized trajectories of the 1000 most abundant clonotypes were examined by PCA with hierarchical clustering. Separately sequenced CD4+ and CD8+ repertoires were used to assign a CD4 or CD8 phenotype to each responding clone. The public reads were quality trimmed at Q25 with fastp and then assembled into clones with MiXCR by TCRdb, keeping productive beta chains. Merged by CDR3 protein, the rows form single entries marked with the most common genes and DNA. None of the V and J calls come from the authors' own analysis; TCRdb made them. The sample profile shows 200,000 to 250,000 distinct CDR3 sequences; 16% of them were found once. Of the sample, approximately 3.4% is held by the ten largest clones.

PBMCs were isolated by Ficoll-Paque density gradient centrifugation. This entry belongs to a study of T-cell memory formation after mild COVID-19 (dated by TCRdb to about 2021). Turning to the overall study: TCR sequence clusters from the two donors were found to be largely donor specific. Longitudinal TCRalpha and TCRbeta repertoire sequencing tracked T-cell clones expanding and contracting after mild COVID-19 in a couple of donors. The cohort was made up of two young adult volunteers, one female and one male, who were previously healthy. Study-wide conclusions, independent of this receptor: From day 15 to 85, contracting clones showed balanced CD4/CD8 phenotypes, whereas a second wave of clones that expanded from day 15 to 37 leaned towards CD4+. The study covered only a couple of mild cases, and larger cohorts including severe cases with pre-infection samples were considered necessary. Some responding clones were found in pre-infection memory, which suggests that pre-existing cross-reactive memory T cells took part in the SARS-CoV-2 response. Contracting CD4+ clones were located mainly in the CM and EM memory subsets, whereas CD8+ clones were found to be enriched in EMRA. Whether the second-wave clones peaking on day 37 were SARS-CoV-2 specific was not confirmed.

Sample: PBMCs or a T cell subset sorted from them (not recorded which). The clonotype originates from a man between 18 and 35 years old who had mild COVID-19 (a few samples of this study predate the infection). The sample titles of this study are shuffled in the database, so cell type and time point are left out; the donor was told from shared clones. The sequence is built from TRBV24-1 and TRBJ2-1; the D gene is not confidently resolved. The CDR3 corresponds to CATSDRSYNEQFF. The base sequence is TGTGCCACCAGTGATCGATCCTACAATGAGCAGTTCTTC.